The clone carrying this T cell receptor (beta chain) was picked up one time. Authors' methods: Reference gene primer amplification yielded estimated nucleated cell counts. Clones were sequenced by immunoSEQ multiplex PCR, and TCRdb holds only the in-frame ones, with some missing. V and J calls and clone size come straight from that table; D and trimming were deduced from the DNA. This sample carries about 150,000 clones, 70% to 90% of them seen once, and the ten largest clones take about 2.1%. The data were taken from a study of blood T cell repertoires in COVID-19. Study summary: Collection of acute and convalescent COVID-19 samples took place in the United States, Italy and Spain. PBMCs, B-cell-depleted T cells, or T cells were the source of the cDNA or gDNA that made up the material.

The sample was peripheral blood. The TCR originated in a man in his forties or fifties who had recovered from COVID-19.

The CDR3 nucleotides read TGTGCCAGCAGCCCGGGGTGGGGAATATTGGACGAGCAGTACTTC. It specifies CASSPGWGILDEQYF. The chain couples TRBV11-2 to TRBJ2-7; D is possibly TRBD2 (5 bases). CDR1 is SGHAT, CDR2 FQNNGV, per germline. The germline V and J ends were trimmed by 5 bases and 5 bases, with 19 bases remaining between them. This CDR3 comprises 15 residues.